The clone carrying this T cell receptor (beta chain) was observed once. This specimen comes from a study of blood T cell repertoires in COVID-19. Original processing notes: Estimation of nucleated cell counts was performed using reference gene primer amplification. Method: immunoSEQ multiplex PCR; TCRdb's copy keeps in-frame clones and lacks some. V, J and clone size are those of that table, while D and trimming were read from the DNA. The sample gives 250,000 to 300,000 clones, 80% to 90% of which show up once; 8% to 13% is in the top ten. Germline CDR1 SGHRS, CDR2 YFSETQ. The CDR3 has 13 amino acids. V lost 0 bases and J lost 8; bases outside the gene matches: 1.

This sequence was found in a woman between 70 and 85 years old with acute or convalescent COVID-19. Sequencing input: peripheral blood. The chain couples TRBV5-1 to TRBJ1-2; 10 bases map to TRBD1. CDR3 protein: CASSLGQGAGYTF. CDR3 nucleotides: TGCGCCAGCAGCTTGGGACAGGGGGCCGGCTACACCTTC.